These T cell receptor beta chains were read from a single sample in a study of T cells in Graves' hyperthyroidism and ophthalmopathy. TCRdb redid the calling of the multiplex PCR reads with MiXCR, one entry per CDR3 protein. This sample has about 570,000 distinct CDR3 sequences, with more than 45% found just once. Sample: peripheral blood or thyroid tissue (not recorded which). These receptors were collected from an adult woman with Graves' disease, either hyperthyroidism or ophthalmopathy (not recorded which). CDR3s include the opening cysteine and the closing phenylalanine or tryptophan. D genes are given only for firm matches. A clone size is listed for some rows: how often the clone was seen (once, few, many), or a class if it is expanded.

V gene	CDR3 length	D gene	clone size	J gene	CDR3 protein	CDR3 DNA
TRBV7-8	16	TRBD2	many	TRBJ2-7	CASSLVGGSSSYEQYF	TGTGCCAGCAGCTTAGTAGGCGGGAGTAGTTCCTACGAGCAGTACTTC
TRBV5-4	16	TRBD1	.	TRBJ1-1	CASSITGVGPDTEAFF	TGTGCCAGCAGCATCACAGGGGTAGGGCCGGACACTGAAGCTTTCTTT
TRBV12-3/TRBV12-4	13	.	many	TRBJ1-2	CASNIEGGRQDTF	TGTGCCAGCAACATTGAGGGGGGGCGCCAGGACACCTTC
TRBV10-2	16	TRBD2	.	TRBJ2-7	CASGGLAGGGGGEQYF	TGCGCCAGCGGTGGACTAGCGGGAGGAGGGGGGGGCGAGCAGTACTTC
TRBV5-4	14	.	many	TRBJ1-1	CASSLDAGNTEAFF	TGTGCCAGCAGCTTGGATGCGGGGAACACTGAAGCTTTCTTT
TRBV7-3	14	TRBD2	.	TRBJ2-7	CASSPRTSSHEQYF	TGTGCCAGCAGCCCCCGGACTAGCTCCCACGAGCAGTACTTC
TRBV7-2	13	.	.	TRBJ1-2	CASSFEGKTGYTF	TGTGCCAGCAGCTTTGAGGGGAAAACTGGCTACACCTTC
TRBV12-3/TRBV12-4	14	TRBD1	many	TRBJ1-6	CASRWTGANSPLHF	TGTGCCAGCAGATGGACAGGGGCAAATTCACCCCTCCACTTT
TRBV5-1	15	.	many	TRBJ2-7	CASSLAGRHFYEQYF	TGCGCCAGCAGCTTGGCGGGACGACACTTCTACGAGCAGTACTTC
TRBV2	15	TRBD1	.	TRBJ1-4	CASTGTGGTNEKLFF	TGTGCCAGCACCGGGACAGGGGGAACTAATGAAAAACTGTTTTTT
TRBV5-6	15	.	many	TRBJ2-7	CASSLDSDSLYEQYF	TGTGCCAGCAGCTTGGATTCGGACAGCCTATACGAGCAGTACTTC
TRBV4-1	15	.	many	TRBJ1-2	CASSQDRELNYGYTF	TGCGCCAGCAGCCAAGACAGAGAACTCAACTATGGCTACACCTTC
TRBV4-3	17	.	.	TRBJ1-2	CASSQRHQQRSNYGYTF	TGCGCCAGCAGCCAGCGGCATCAGCAGCGAAGCAACTATGGCTACACCTTC
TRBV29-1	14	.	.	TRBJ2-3	CSVVVGGRGDTQYF	TGCAGCGTTGTAGTAGGGGGGAGGGGAGATACGCAGTATTTT
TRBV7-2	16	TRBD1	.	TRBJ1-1	CASSPTDRGMNTEAFF	TGTGCCAGCAGCCCGACTGACAGGGGGATGAACACTGAAGCTTTCTTT
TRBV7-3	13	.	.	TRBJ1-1	CASSSQGGAEAFF	TGTGCCAGCAGCTCCCAGGGTGGGGCTGAAGCTTTCTTT
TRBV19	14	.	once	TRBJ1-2	CAPLKYRLNYGYTF	TGTGCTCCGCTGAAGTACAGACTTAACTATGGCTACACCTTC